What follows are 16 T cell receptor beta chains derived from one specimen sequenced in a study of molecular identifiers for immune sequencing clone quantification. From the PCR reads, TCRdb called clonotypes with MiXCR, one entry per CDR3 protein. The sample comprises fewer than 350,000 distinct CDR3 sequences, roughly 24% of which are singletons, and 0.65% to 0.95% rests with the top ten. Sequencing used naive CD8+ T cells from blood, with Jurkat cell RNA spiked in. The subset denotes: FACS-sorted CD8+CD4-CCR7+CD45RA+ naive T cells. These TCRs come from a human donor in good health. Some libraries in this study had Jurkat cell RNA spiked in.

This clonotype was seen at least ten times. The gene calls are TRBV5-1 and TRBJ2-1; 9 bases line up with TRBD2. This CDR3 comprises 16 residues. The V and J ends lost 1 base and 9 bases, in that order; junction bases with no gene match: 11. Per germline, CDR1 SGHRS and CDR2 YFSETQ. CDR3 in amino acids: CASSLYALAGGGEQFF. The CDR3 DNA follows: TGCGCCAGCAGCTTGTACGCACTAGCGGGCGGAGGTGAGCAGTTCTTC.

The table lists this clonotype with a few counts. The rearrangement joins TRBV4-3 to TRBJ2-7; D may correspond to TRBD1 or TRBD2 (6 bases each). V was cut by 0 bases and J by 3 bases, with 12 bases left in between. The CDR3 is made up of 15 amino acids. CDR1 LGHNA and CDR2 YSLEER come from the germline V gene. This CDR3 reads CASSQDEGGYYEQYF. CDR3 nucleotides: TGCGCCAGCAGCCAAGATGAGGGGGGCTACTACGAGCAGTACTTC.

There are a few counts of this clonotype. This chain uses TRBV4-1 with TRBJ2-7; D is unclear. The CDR3 has 14 amino acids. The germline CDR1 and CDR2 sequences are MGHRA and YSYEKL. Trimming left V 3 bases short and J 0 bases short, with 9 bases between. The CDR3 loop is CASSHQRSSYEQYF. The CDR3 nucleotides are TGCGCCAGCAGCCATCAGAGGAGCTCCTACGAGCAGTACTTC.

This clonotype has a count of ten or more. The J gene is TRBJ2-3, the V gene TRBV7-6; D remains ambiguous. V dropped 5 bases and J dropped 4 bases, with 10 bases sitting between them. Germline CDR1 and CDR2: SGHVS and FNYEAQ. This CDR3 has 13 amino acids. Here the CDR3 reads CASSLTEPDTQYF. CDR3 nucleotide sequence: TGTGCCAGCAGCCTGACGGAGCCAGATACGCAGTATTTT.

As regards this clonotype: A read error may explain this, as a much larger clone is one base away. The V gene is TRBV3-1, the J gene TRBJ2-7, with D possibly matching TRBD2 (6 bases). Trimming left V 4 bases short and J 2 bases short, with 12 bases between. Germline lookup yields CDR1 LGHDT and CDR2 YNNKEL (reference sequence). This CDR3 region has 14 residues. CDR3: CASSRSGSAYEQYF. CDR3 nucleotide sequence: TGTGCCAGCAGCCGCAGCGGGTCGGCCTACGAGCAGTACTTC.

This sequence joins TRBV10-3 and TRBJ2-7, with D tentatively TRBD1 (6 bases). Germline V gives CDR1 ENHRY, CDR2 SYGVKD. The CDR3 is 10 residues long. Between the trimmed V and J ends, which lost 8 bases and 6 bases, there was a span of 8 bases. Here the CDR3 reads CAIGTPEQYF. The CDR3 coding sequence is TGTGCCATCGGGACACCCGAGCAGTACTTC.

The CDR3 DNA reads as TGTGCCAGCAGTAAAATTAGGGGAGCAGATACGCAGTATTTT. The encoded protein is CASSKIRGADTQYF. The chain combines TRBV6-2 or TRBV6-3 with TRBJ2-3; D possibly matches TRBD1 or TRBD2 (5 bases each). Trimming stripped 5 bases from V and 4 bases from J, with 13 bases between. Germline assignment: CDR1 MNHEY and CDR2 SVGEGT. The CDR3 covers 14 residues.

The chain joins TRBV2 to TRBJ2-2, with D tentatively TRBD1 (5 bases). Trimming left V 2 bases short and J 3 bases short, with 19 bases between. This CDR3 comprises 18 residues. The germline V gene has CDR1 SNHLY and CDR2 FYNNEI. The CDR3 protein is CASSENVVQAWDTGELFF. The CDR3 DNA is TGTGCCAGCAGTGAAAACGTTGTACAGGCGTGGGACACCGGGGAGCTGTTTTTT.

The chain carries TRBV7-9 and TRBJ2-1; 8 bases are a match to TRBD2. The CDR3 loop spans 15 amino acids. Germline V CDR1 and CDR2: SEHNR, FQNEAQ (reference sequence). V lost 6 bases to trimming and J lost 9 bases; unmatched junction nucleotides: 13. CDR3 protein: CASRASGQAFSEQFF. In DNA form, the CDR3 reads TGTGCCAGCAGGGCTAGCGGGCAGGCCTTCAGTGAGCAGTTCTTC.

This clonotype occurred many times. The chain employs TRBV27 and TRBJ1-2; 9 nucleotides agree with TRBD1. V shed 5 bases and J 0 bases; nucleotides not matched to a gene: 7. The CDR3 consists of 16 residues. The germline CDR1 and CDR2 sequences are MNHEY and SMNVEV (reference sequence). CDR3 bases: TGTGCCAGCAGTGGACAGGGGCGAGGGGCTAACTATGGCTACACCTTC. It specifies CASSGQGRGANYGYTF.

The rearrangement uses TRBV12-3 or TRBV12-4 and TRBJ2-5; 8 bases fit TRBD1. This CDR3 spans 14 amino acids. V shed 4 bases, J shed 2 bases, and the junction held 3 bases outside the gene matches. The CDR3 region is CASSSYRGQETQYF. Written as DNA, the CDR3 is TGTGCCAGCAGTTCCTACAGGGGGCAAGAGACCCAGTACTTC.

This clonotype was seen a few times. A junction end diverges from the germline sequence, so it may reflect a read error. The chain uses TRBV7-9 and TRBJ2-1; 8 nucleotides line up with TRBD1. Germline V lookup: CDR1 SEHNR, CDR2 FQNEAQ (reference sequence). The CDR3 totals 14 residues. In DNA form, the CDR3 reads TGTGCCAGCAGCTTAGACTGGGGACAGGTACTGTTAGGATTC. This translates into CASSLDWGQVLLGF.

The V call is TRBV12-3 or TRBV12-4, the J call TRBJ2-2; 9 nucleotides line up with TRBD2. J was trimmed by 6 bases and V by 7 bases; bases with no gene match: 6. CDR3 length equals 14 residues. The CDR3 reads CASTAGGGPGELFF. The DNA of the CDR3 is TGTGCCAGCACGGCGGGGGGGGGCCCCGGGGAGCTGTTTTTT.

In this sample, this clonotype turned up a few times. It is likely a read error, because the conserved phenylalanine at the end of the CDR3 is missing. V gene TRBV13 combines with J gene TRBJ1-1; D is possibly TRBD1 (6 bases). The CDR3 consists of 12 residues. Germline loops: CDR1 PRHDT, CDR2 FYEKMQ (reference sequence). Deletions cut 4 bases from V and 5 bases from J, with 8 bases between. The CDR3 here is CASSSGATEAFI. CDR3 nucleotides: TGTGCCAGCAGCTCAGGGGCTACTGAAGCTTTCATT.

This clonotype was counted many times. The genes are TRBV6-6 and TRBJ2-3, with D maybe TRBD2 (6 bases). Germline CDR1 is MNHNY and CDR2 is SVGAGI (reference sequence). The CDR3 consists of 13 residues. V was shortened by 4 bases and J by 4 bases, with 9 bases between the two germline ends. CDR3 amino acids: CASSSLASDTQYF. CDR3 sequence (DNA): TGTGCCAGCAGTTCCCTAGCGTCAGATACGCAGTATTTT.

A note on this clonotype: Being one base from a much bigger clone, this may be a read error. The rearrangement uses TRBV27 and TRBJ2-5; TRBD1 matches 8 bases. The CDR3 has 15 amino acids. Germline-derived CDR1 and CDR2 are MNHEY and SMNVEV (reference sequence). The CDR3 DNA reads as TGTGCCTGCAGTTTTGGACAGGGTATAGGAGAGACCCAGTACTTC. Translating gives CACSFGQGIGETQYF.